This T cell receptor (beta chain) is drawn from a study of shared clonotypes between healthy human individuals. CD45RO-negative, CCR7-selected cells formed the naive CD8 fraction, which excluded terminally differentiated effector memory CD45RA+ cells. Sequencing was performed with immunoSEQ multiplex PCR; in TCRdb, only in-frame clones are kept and a portion is missing. This sample has about 2 million clones, with roughly 95% found just once. Trimming pared 5 bases from V and 1 base from J, leaving 14 bases between. Germline-derived CDR1 and CDR2 are SGHTA and FQGNSA. The length of the CDR3 is 15 residues.

Material for sequencing was naive CD8+ T cells sorted from blood. This receptor was taken from a man between 18 and 29 years old in good health. The chain has TRBV7-2 and TRBJ1-1; D perhaps matches TRBD1 (6 bases). This CDR3 reads CASSPGGGANTEAFF. The CDR3, as DNA: TGTGCCAGCAGCCCTGGGGGGGGCGCGAACACTGAAGCTTTCTTT.